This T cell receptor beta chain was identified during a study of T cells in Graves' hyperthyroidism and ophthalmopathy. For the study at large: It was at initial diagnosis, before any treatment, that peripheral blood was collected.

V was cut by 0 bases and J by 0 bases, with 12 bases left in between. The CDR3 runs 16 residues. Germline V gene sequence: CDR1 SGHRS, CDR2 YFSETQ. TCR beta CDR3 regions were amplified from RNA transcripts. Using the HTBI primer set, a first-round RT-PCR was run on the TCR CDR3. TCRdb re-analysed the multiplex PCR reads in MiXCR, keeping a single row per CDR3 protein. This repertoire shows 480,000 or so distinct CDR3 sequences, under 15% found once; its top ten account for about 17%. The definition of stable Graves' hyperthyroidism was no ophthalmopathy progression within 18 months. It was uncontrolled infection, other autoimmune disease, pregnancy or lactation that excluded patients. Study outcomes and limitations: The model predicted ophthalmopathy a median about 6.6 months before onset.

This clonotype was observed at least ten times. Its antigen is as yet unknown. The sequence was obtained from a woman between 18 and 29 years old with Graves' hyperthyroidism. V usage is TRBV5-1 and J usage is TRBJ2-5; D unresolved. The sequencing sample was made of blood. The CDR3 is CASSLGALRYQETQYF. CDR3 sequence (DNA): TGCGCCAGCAGCTTGGGGGCACTCAGGTACCAAGAGACCCAGTACTTC.